Shown below are 9 T cell receptor beta chains from a single sample sequenced in a study of T cells after yellow fever vaccination. TCRdb redid the calling of the 5' RACE reads with MiXCR, one entry per CDR3 protein. The sample has over 150,000 distinct CDR3 sequences, approximately 6.2% seen once. Sequenced material: CD4+ T cells sorted from PBMCs, taken on the day of the first yellow fever vaccination. These receptors were taken from a man younger than 30 who received the YFV17D yellow fever vaccine.

This clonotype has only a few counts. The chain links TRBV7-2 to TRBJ1-3, with D possibly TRBD1 on 5 matching bases. This CDR3 is built from 17 residues. V dropped 5 bases and J dropped 1 base, with 18 bases sitting between them. Germline-derived CDR1 and CDR2 are SGHTA and FQGNSA. The CDR3 loop is CASSALKGLWSGNTIYF. CDR3 DNA: TGTGCCAGCAGCGCTCTGAAGGGGTTATGGTCTGGAAACACCATATATTTT.

This clonotype was counted at least ten times. This rearrangement joins TRBV7-6 to TRBJ1-3; D perhaps matches TRBD1 (6 bases). This CDR3 has 14 residues. V gave up 5 bases and J gave up 4 bases, with 12 bases separating them. The V gene's germline CDR1 is SGHVS and CDR2 FNYEAQ. CDR3 in amino acids: CASSLTGNGNTIYF. CDR3 DNA sequence: TGTGCCAGCAGCCTTACAGGGAACGGAAACACCATATATTTT.

This clonotype has a count of ten or more. The chain carries TRBV29-1 and TRBJ2-1; D remains ambiguous. Germline CDR1 SQVTM, CDR2 ANQGSEA. V was trimmed by 7 bases and J by 1 base, leaving 17 bases between them. CDR3 length: 15 residues. DNA for the CDR3: TGCAGCGCCCCCCCGCAGGCCGGGTCCTACAATGAGCAGTTCTTC. As protein: CSAPPQAGSYNEQFF.

This clonotype was seen ten or more times. This chain joins TRBV5-1 and TRBJ2-2; D might be TRBD1 (6 bases). This CDR3 has 13 residues. Germline assignment: CDR1 SGHRS and CDR2 YFSETQ. V was clipped by 4 bases and J by 5 bases, with 9 bases between them. The CDR3 region is CASSLQGTGELFF. In DNA form, the CDR3 reads TGCGCCAGCAGCCTCCAGGGGACCGGGGAGCTGTTTTTT.

This clonotype was counted ten times or more. The chain couples TRBV7-2 to TRBJ2-2; possibly TRBD1 for D (6 bases). V gave up 5 bases and J gave up 4 bases, with 14 bases separating them. The CDR3 consists of 15 residues. Germline-derived CDR1 and CDR2 are SGHTA and FQGNSA. The DNA of the CDR3 is TGTGCCAGCAGCCCCGGACAGATTTTCACCGGGGAGCTGTTTTTT. Protein: CASSPGQIFTGELFF.

This clonotype was found a few times. J is TRBJ1-6 and V is TRBV30, with D maybe TRBD1 (5 bases). Germline CDR1 and CDR2: GTSNPN and SVGIG (reference sequence). V was pared by 2 bases and J by 5 bases, with 13 bases between. CDR3 size: 15 residues. CDR3 DNA: TGTGCCTGGAGTCTGATGGGGGGGAATAATTCACCCCTCCACTTT. It is translated as CAWSLMGGNNSPLHF.

The chain carries TRBV12-3 or TRBV12-4 and TRBJ2-2; D tentatively reads TRBD1 or TRBD2 (6 bases each). CDR3 length equals 15 residues. The V and J ends lost 5 bases and 6 bases respectively, with 16 bases between them. The CDR3 DNA is TGTGCCAGCAGTCGGGCGATAGGGGGGTCCGGGGAGCTGTTTTTT. Translated, it gives CASSRAIGGSGELFF.

With respect to this clonotype: A much larger clone sits a single nucleotide away, making a read error possible. V usage is TRBV20-1 and J usage is TRBJ2-5, with 8 bases aligning to TRBD1. The germline V gene has CDR1 DFQATT and CDR2 SNEGSKA (reference sequence). The CDR3 contains 16 residues. The CDR3 nucleotides are TGCAATGCTACTTCATGGACAGGGAGAGTGGGGGAGACCCAGTACTTC. The encoded protein is CNATSWTGRVGETQYF.

This clonotype has at least ten counts. This rearrangement joins TRBV6-2 or TRBV6-3 to TRBJ2-2; D remains unclear. In germline, CDR1 is MNHEY, CDR2 SVGEGT. This CDR3 region has 12 residues. V was trimmed by 6 bases and J by 7 bases, leaving 9 bases between them. The CDR3 DNA follows: TGTGCCAGCAGAAGGAACGTCGGGGAGCTGTTTTTT. Encoded protein: CASRRNVGELFF.